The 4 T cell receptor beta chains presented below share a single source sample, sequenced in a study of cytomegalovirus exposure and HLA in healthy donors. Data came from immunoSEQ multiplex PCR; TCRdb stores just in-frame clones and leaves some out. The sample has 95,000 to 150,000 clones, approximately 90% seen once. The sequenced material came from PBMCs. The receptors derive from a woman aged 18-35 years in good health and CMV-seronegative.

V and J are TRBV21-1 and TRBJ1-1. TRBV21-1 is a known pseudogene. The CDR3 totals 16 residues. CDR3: CASSNPQGGGITEAFF. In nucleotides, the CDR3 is TGTGCCAGCAGTAACCCCCAAGGCGGGGGGATCACTGAAGCTTTCTTT.

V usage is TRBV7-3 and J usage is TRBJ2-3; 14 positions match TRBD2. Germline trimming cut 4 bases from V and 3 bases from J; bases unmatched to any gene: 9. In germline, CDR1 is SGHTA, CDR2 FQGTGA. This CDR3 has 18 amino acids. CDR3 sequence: CASSSPPGTSGRTDTQYF. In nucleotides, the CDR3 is TGTGCCAGCAGCTCCCCCCCGGGGACTAGCGGGAGAACAGATACGCAGTATTTT.

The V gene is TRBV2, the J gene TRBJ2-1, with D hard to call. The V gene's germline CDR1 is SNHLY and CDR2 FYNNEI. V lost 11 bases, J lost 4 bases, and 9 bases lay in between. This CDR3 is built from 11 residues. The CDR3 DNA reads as TGTGCCGTCGTAGATTACAATGAGCAGTTCTTC. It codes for CAVVDYNEQFF.

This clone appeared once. The CDR3 nucleotides read TGTGCCAGCACGGACAGTATCTACAATGAGCAGTTCTTC. Translation: CASTDSIYNEQFF. The V call is TRBV6-5, the J call TRBJ2-1; perhaps TRBD1 as D (6 bases). V was pared by 7 bases and J by 3 bases, with 10 bases between. The length of the CDR3 is 13 residues. The germline V gene has CDR1 MNHEY and CDR2 SVGAGI.